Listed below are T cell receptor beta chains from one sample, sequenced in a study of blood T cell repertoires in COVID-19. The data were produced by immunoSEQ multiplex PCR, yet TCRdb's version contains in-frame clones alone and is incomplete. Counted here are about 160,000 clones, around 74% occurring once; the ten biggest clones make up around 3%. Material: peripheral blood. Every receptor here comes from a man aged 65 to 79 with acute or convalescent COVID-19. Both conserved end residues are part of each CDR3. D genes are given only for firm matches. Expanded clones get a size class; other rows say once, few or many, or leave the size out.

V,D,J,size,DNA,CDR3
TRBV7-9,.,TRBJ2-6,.,TGTGCCAGCAGCCTAACAGACTCTGGGGCCAACGTCCTGACTTTC,CASSLTDSGANVLTF
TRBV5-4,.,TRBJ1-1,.,TGTGCCAGCAGCTTGGCCGCAGGGACGGGAGTCACTGAAGCTTTCTTT,CASSLAAGTGVTEAFF
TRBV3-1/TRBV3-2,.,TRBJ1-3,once,TGTGCCAGCAGCCAACGAGGCAGGGGTGGTGGAAACACCATATATTTT,CASSQRGRGGGNTIYF
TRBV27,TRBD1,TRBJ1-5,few,TGTGCCAGCAGTTCACAGGGGAGCGGTCAGCCCCAGCATTTT,CASSSQGSGQPQHF
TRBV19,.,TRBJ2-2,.,TGTGCCAGTAGTATTATGAGTAACACCGGGGAGCTGTTTTTT,CASSIMSNTGELFF
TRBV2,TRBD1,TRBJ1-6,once,TGTGCCAGCAGTAGCGACAGGGATAATTCACCCCTCCACTTT,CASSSDRDNSPLHF
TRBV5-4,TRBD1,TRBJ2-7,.,TGTGCCAGCAGCTCGAACAGACAGGGTAAAGGGGAGCAGTACTTC,CASSSNRQGKGEQYF
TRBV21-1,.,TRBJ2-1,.,TGTGCCAGCCCCCACAGGGTGGGGCCCCCTGGGGAGCAGTTCTTC,CASPHRVGPPGEQFF
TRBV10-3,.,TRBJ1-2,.,TGTGCCATCAGTGAAGGGGGGGACTATGGCTACACCTTC,CAISEGGDYGYTF
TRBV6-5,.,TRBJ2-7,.,TGTGCCAGCAGCCGGACAGCTAGCTCCTACGAGCAGTACTTC,CASSRTASSYEQYF
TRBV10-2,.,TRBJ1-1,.,TGCGCCAGCAGTGAGGGAGGGAGTTTCCCTGAAGCTTTCTTT,CASSEGGSFPEAFF
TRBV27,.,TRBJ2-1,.,TGTGCCAGCAGTTTAGGGCCAGGCTCCTACAATGAGCAGTTCTTC,CASSLGPGSYNEQFF
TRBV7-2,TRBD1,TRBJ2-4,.,TGTGCCAGCAGCCCACCCGGGACAGCTAAAAACATTCAGTACTTC,CASSPPGTAKNIQYF
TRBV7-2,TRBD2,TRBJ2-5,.,TGTGCCAGCAGCCCCCTGGGACTAGCGGGGTTGGAGACCCAGTACTTC,CASSPLGLAGLETQYF